This T cell receptor (beta chain) was captured in a study of blood T cell repertoires in COVID-19. The data were produced by immunoSEQ multiplex PCR, yet TCRdb's version contains in-frame clones alone and is incomplete. There are around 170,000 clones in the sample; approximately 80% occur only once, and approximately 15% lies in the top ten. This CDR3 spans 15 amino acids. V dropped 2 bases and J dropped 0; count of bases not matched to a gene: 1. Germline V lookup: CDR1 SGHTA, CDR2 FQGTGA. The J gene is TRBJ2-3, the V gene TRBV7-3, with TRBD2 matching over 8 bases. Sequenced sample: PBMCs or T cells enriched from blood (not recorded which). The source is a man aged 55-75 years who had been exposed to COVID-19. CDR3 nucleotide sequence: TGTGCCAGCAGCTTAGCGGGGGGTAGCACAGATACGCAGTATTTT. Translating gives CASSLAGGSTDTQYF.